This entry lists 8 T cell receptor beta chains sequenced from one sample in a study of T cell repertoires in aging, cancer and after chemotherapy. TCR beta rearrangements were amplified from peripheral blood genomic DNA. Multiplex touch-down PCR with TRB-A/B primers amplified rearranged V-D-J TRB sequences. TCRdb reanalysed the multiplex PCR reads using MiXCR and keeps one entry per CDR3 protein. The sample shows thousands of distinct CDR3 sequences, approximately 24% of them seen only once. The sample comprised blood. These receptors were collected from a human donor with a blood cancer.

This clonotype was observed a few times. The chain recombines TRBV5-1 with TRBJ2-2, with D unclear. The V gene's germline CDR1 is SGHRS and CDR2 YFSETQ. Trimming cost V 0 bases and J 8 bases, with 17 bases left between them. This CDR3 region has 16 residues. CDR3 sequence: CASSLDGLNSFGELFF. CDR3 coding DNA: TGCGCCAGCAGCTTGGACGGCCTGAACTCCTTTGGGGAGCTGTTTTTT.

This clonotype qualifies as large. The rearrangement uses TRBV29-1 and TRBJ2-3; D is unresolved. The CDR3 has 12 residues. Trimming left V 6 bases short and J 3 bases short, with 10 bases between. Germline V gene lookup returns CDR1 SQVTM and CDR2 ANQGSEA. The CDR3 region is CSVEFSTDTQYF. The CDR3 DNA reads as TGCAGCGTGGAGTTCTCGACAGATACGCAGTATTTT.

By share, this clonotype ranks as medium-sized. V and J are TRBV18 and TRBJ1-6; D is undetermined. V was cut by 2 bases and J by 6 bases, with 14 bases left in between. The CDR3 runs to 16 residues. CDR1 and CDR2 (germline): KGHSH, LQKENI. Here the CDR3 reads CASSPGQLDGNSPLHF. As DNA, the CDR3 is TGTGCCAGCTCACCAGGGCAGCTAGACGGTAATTCACCCCTCCACTTT. Full variable domain (missing parts from reference TRBV18 and TRBJ1-6): NAGVMQNPRHLVRRRGQEARLRCSPMKGHSHVYWYRQLPEEGLKFMVYLQKENIIDESGMPKERFSAEFPKEGPSILRIQQVVRGDSAAYFCASSPGQLDGNSPLHFGNGTRLTVT.

By share, this clonotype ranks as medium-sized. The rearrangement links TRBV12-3 or TRBV12-4 to TRBJ2-1, with 8 bases lining up with TRBD1. With 5 bases clipped from V and 8 bases from J, the junction kept 14 bases outside the gene matches. The CDR3 has 16 residues. CDR3: CASSTAGTGRLDEQFF. The CDR3 coding sequence is TGTGCCAGCAGTACGGCCGGGACAGGTAGACTGGATGAGCAGTTCTTC.

The CDR3 is CASSFAGGLLPSTDTQYF. The CDR3 nucleotides read TGTGCCAGCAGCTTCGCCGGGGGGCTCCTCCCTAGCACAGATACGCAGTATTTT. V is TRBV13 and J is TRBJ2-3, with a possible D match to TRBD2 (7 bases). This CDR3 region has 18 residues. Germline V gene sequence: CDR1 PRHDT, CDR2 FYEKMQ (reference sequence). The V and J ends lost 3 bases and 0 bases respectively, with 19 bases between them.

By proportion, this clonotype is medium-sized. The gene calls are TRBV6-5 and TRBJ1-1; D unresolved. The germline V and J ends were trimmed by 6 bases and 4 bases, with 18 bases remaining between them. The CDR3 covers 15 residues. CDR1 is MNHEY and CDR2 is SVGAGI in the germline V gene. CDR3 coding DNA: TGTGCCAGCAGCCCCAGTTGGAATGGAGGCACTGAAGCTTTCTTT. Residues: CASSPSWNGGTEAFF.

This clonotype is categorized as medium-sized. The gene calls are TRBV5-4 and TRBJ2-3; D is undetermined. The CDR3 runs 14 residues. The germline V and J ends were trimmed by 0 bases and 0 bases, with 5 bases remaining between them. From germline, CDR1 is SGHNT and CDR2 YYREEE (reference sequence). The chain's CDR3 is CASSLAGSTDTQYF. CDR3 nucleotide sequence: TGTGCCAGCAGCTTGGCGGGTAGCACAGATACGCAGTATTTT.

This clonotype is medium-sized in the sample. The rearrangement links TRBV19 to TRBJ1-5; D may be TRBD1 (5 bases). This CDR3 comprises 16 residues. Per the germline V gene, CDR1 is LNHDA and CDR2 is SQIVND (reference sequence). The V and J ends lost 3 bases and 8 bases respectively, with 20 bases between them. As DNA, the CDR3 is TGTGCCAGTAGTATCGCGGCTGGCGGGGCGGTAAAGCCCCAGCATTTT. Encoded protein: CASSIAAGGAVKPQHF.